Listed below are T cell receptor beta chains from one sample, sequenced in a study of T cell responses to AZD1222 COVID-19 vaccine. The data were produced by immunoSEQ multiplex PCR, yet TCRdb's version contains in-frame clones alone and is incomplete. The sample shows some 140,000 clones, under 95% of them seen only once. Material: peripheral blood, obtained on day 0 of AZD1222 vaccination. The receptors were sampled from an adult in good health. Both conserved end residues are part of each CDR3. D genes are given only for firm matches. Where a row states a size, it is once, few, many or the class of an expanded clone; other rows omit it.

TRBV30	NA	NA	13	TRBJ1-2	TGTGCCTGGAGTGTAACCCAGGACTATGGCTACACCTTC	CAWSVTQDYGYTF
TRBV4-1	TRBD1	NA	16	TRBJ1-4	TGCGCCAGCAGCCTCTCCTACGGGACAGTTAATGAAAAACTGTTTTTT	CASSLSYGTVNEKLFF
TRBV25-1	NA	NA	11	TRBJ2-3	TGTGCCAGCAGGTTGACAGATACGCAGTATTTT	CASRLTDTQYF
TRBV7-8	TRBD1	NA	16	TRBJ1-6	TGTGCCAGCAGCTTAGAGGACAGGGTAGGAGTCTCACCCCTCCACTTT	CASSLEDRVGVSPLHF
TRBV5-1	TRBD1	NA	15	TRBJ1-5	TGCGCCAGCAGCGCTACAGGGGGCGCGGAGCAGCCCCAGCATTTT	CASSATGGAEQPQHF
TRBV5-1	NA	NA	13	TRBJ1-4	TGCGCCAGCAGCACTTCCCTGGGTGAAAAACTGTTTTTT	CASSTSLGEKLFF
TRBV15	NA	NA	14	TRBJ1-2	TGTGCCACCAACGCCGGTCGGCTTACCTATGGCTACACCTTC	CATNAGRLTYGYTF
TRBV21-1	NA	NA	16	TRBJ1-5	TGTGCCAGCAGCAAAGCGTACGGACCTAACCATCAGCCCCAGCATTTT	CASSKAYGPNHQPQHF
TRBV6-1	TRBD1	once	14	TRBJ1-1	TGTGCCAGCAGTGACAGGGGGCAGTACACTGAAGCTTTCTTT	CASSDRGQYTEAFF
TRBV18	NA	NA	15	TRBJ1-2	TGTGCCAGCTCTCCCCCAGGGTTTCAGAGCTATGGCTACACCTTC	CASSPPGFQSYGYTF
TRBV29-1	TRBD2	NA	15	TRBJ2-1	TGCAGCGTTGAACGGGGGGGCCGTTCCTACAATGAGCAGTTCTTC	CSVERGGRSYNEQFF
TRBV12-3/TRBV12-4	TRBD1	NA	12	TRBJ1-1	TGTGCCAGCAGTTCAGGGGGTACTGAAGCTTTCTTT	CASSSGGTEAFF
TRBV28	NA	NA	15	TRBJ1-2	TGTGCCAGCAGTTTACGCTCCGGGGCGGACTATGGCTACACCTTC	CASSLRSGADYGYTF
TRBV7-3	TRBD1	NA	16	TRBJ1-2	TGTGCCAGCAGCTTAATTCCCGGGACAGGGGTCTATGGCTACACCTTC	CASSLIPGTGVYGYTF
TRBV5-1	NA	NA	13	TRBJ1-5	TGCGCCAGCAGCTTCGGAGGAAATCAGCCCCAGCATTTT	CASSFGGNQPQHF
TRBV2	NA	NA	13	TRBJ1-1	TGTGCCAGCAGTGATTATAGGGATTTTGGAGCTTTCTTT	CASSDYRDFGAFF
TRBV7-8	NA	NA	13	TRBJ1-2	TGTGCCAGCAGCCTAACAACTAACTATGGCTACACCTTC	CASSLTTNYGYTF
TRBV2	NA	NA	13	TRBJ1-5	TGTGCCAGCAGGGACGGGGGCAAGCAGCCCCAGCATTTT	CASRDGGKQPQHF
TRBV19	TRBD1	NA	17	TRBJ1-6	TGTGCCAGTAGAAACAGGGGGCAGAGCTCCTATAATTCACCCCTCCACTTT	CASRNRGQSSYNSPLHF
TRBV5-1	NA	NA	14	TRBJ1-6	TGCGCCAGCAGCTTGGAGGGCCATGATTCACCCCTCCACTTT	CASSLEGHDSPLHF
TRBV11-2	NA	NA	16	TRBJ1-4	TGTGCCAGCAGCTTGGCAGGATTGCGGTCTAATGAAAAACTGTTTTTT	CASSLAGLRSNEKLFF
TRBV19	TRBD2	NA	18	TRBJ2-1	TGTGCCAGTAGTATAGTGCTAGCGGGAGGACCCTGGGTCAATGAGCAGTTCTTC	CASSIVLAGGPWVNEQFF
TRBV10-3	TRBD2	NA	14	TRBJ2-7	TGTGCCATAAGGCTAGCGGGAGAAGGGTACGAGCAGTACTTC	CAIRLAGEGYEQYF
TRBV7-9	NA	once	16	TRBJ1-2	TGTGCCAGTACCGGAGGTGACGGGCTTAGGGCCGATGGCTACACCTTC	CASTGGDGLRADGYTF
TRBV12-3/TRBV12-4	NA	NA	13	TRBJ1-1	TGTGCCAGCACTAAAGGGATGAACACTGAAGCTTTCTTT	CASTKGMNTEAFF
TRBV18	TRBD2	few	16	TRBJ2-7	TGTGCCAGCTCACTGGATATAGCGGGAGTAGGGTACGAGCAGTACTTC	CASSLDIAGVGYEQYF
TRBV6-5	NA	NA	15	TRBJ1-1	TGTGCCAGCAGTTCACCGGCAGGAAGGGAGACTGAAGCTTTCTTT	CASSSPAGRETEAFF
TRBV3-1/TRBV3-2	TRBD1	NA	16	TRBJ2-3	TGTGCCAGCAGCCTTAACTACAGGGGGAGCACAGATACGCAGTATTTT	CASSLNYRGSTDTQYF
TRBV6-5	NA	NA	11	TRBJ1-4	TGTGCCAGCAGTTACAAGGGGAGAACGTTTTTT	CASSYKGRTFF
TRBV5-1	NA	NA	16	TRBJ2-1	TGCGCCAGCAGCACCCCTGGCAGCAGCTCCTACAATGAGCAGTTCTTC	CASSTPGSSSYNEQFF
TRBV5-6	NA	few	16	TRBJ1-1	TGTGCCAGCAGCTTGGCCTTTGGATCGGGGGGACCTGAAGCTTTCTTT	CASSLAFGSGGPEAFF
TRBV10-3	TRBD2	NA	15	TRBJ2-1	TGTGCCATCAGACCGGGACTAGCGGACAACAATGAGCAGTTCTTC	CAIRPGLADNNEQFF
TRBV11-3	TRBD2	NA	15	TRBJ2-1	TGTGCCAGCAGCCCGGGGGGGACTAGGGGCAATGAGCAGTTCTTC	CASSPGGTRGNEQFF
TRBV4-2	TRBD2	NA	14	TRBJ2-7	TGTGCCAGCAGCCGGACTAGCGGTTTCTACGAGCAGTACTTC	CASSRTSGFYEQYF
TRBV29-1	NA	NA	11	TRBJ2-1	TGCAGCGTTGGAGGGCGGGATGAGCAGTTCTTC	CSVGGRDEQFF
TRBV19	NA	NA	11	TRBJ2-5	TGTGCCAGTAGTATCCGAGAGACCCAGTACTTC	CASSIRETQYF
TRBV2	TRBD1	once	12	TRBJ1-4	TGTGCCAGTAGACAGGGGGCTGAAAAACTGTTTTTT	CASRQGAEKLFF